These T cell receptor beta chains were read from a single sample in a study of cytomegalovirus exposure and HLA in healthy donors. Here immunoSEQ multiplex PCR was the method, and the copy in TCRdb shows in-frame clones only, minus some. The sample comprises more than 90,000 clones, over 65% of which are singletons, and 0.6% to 0.95% rests with the top ten. The specimen was PBMCs. The receptors were gathered from a woman aged 55-70 years in good health and CMV-seronegative. The CDR3 runs from the conserved cysteine through the conserved F or W. D genes are given only for firm matches. Only some rows state a clone size, as once, few, many or a class for expanded clones.

TRBJ1-1	-	-	TRBV5-6	TGTGCCAGCAGCTTTCTTCCGGGACACCCTCCTCAAGCGAACACTGAAGCTTTCTTT	CASSFLPGHPPQANTEAFF
TRBJ2-1	few	TRBD2	TRBV10-3	TGTGCCATCAGTGAGTCGGCTAGCGGGAAATACAATGAGCAGTTCTTC	CAISESASGKYNEQFF
TRBJ1-2	-	-	TRBV12-5	TGTGCTAGTGGTTTGGCAGGGCATAAGGACTATGGCTACACCTTC	CASGLAGHKDYGYTF
TRBJ2-3	-	-	TRBV5-6	TGTGCCAGCAGCTTGTCTCGACAGGGCACAGATACGCAGTATTTT	CASSLSRQGTDTQYF
TRBJ1-2	-	-	TRBV28	TGTGCCAGCAGTAGTAGCTATGGCTACACCTTC	CASSSSYGYTF
TRBJ2-7	-	-	TRBV7-9	TGTGCCAGCAGCTTGGGAAACAGGGTGACGAGCTCCTACGAGCAGTACTTC	CASSLGNRVTSSYEQYF
TRBJ2-2	once	-	TRBV5-1	TGCGCCAGCATCTCGGACACCGGGGAGCTGTTTTTT	CASISDTGELFF
TRBJ2-5	-	TRBD1	TRBV10-3	TGTGCCACCAGGGGACAGGGGGCGGGAGAGACCCAGTACTTC	CATRGQGAGETQYF
TRBJ1-2	-	TRBD1	TRBV7-9	TGTGCCGGCAGCCCCAGGGGGAACTATGGCTACACCTTC	CAGSPRGNYGYTF
TRBJ2-7	few	TRBD1	TRBV7-2	TGTGCCAGCAGCCTCGGACAGGGGGTCGAGCAGTACTTC	CASSLGQGVEQYF
TRBJ1-2	-	TRBD1	TRBV9	TGTGCCAGCAGCGTAGCTACGGTTACAGGGGCGGGGGGCTACACCTTC	CASSVATVTGAGGYTF
TRBJ2-1	few	TRBD2	TRBV7-2	TGTGCCAGCAGCTTAATTACGAGACTAGCGGGGAGCAATGAGCAGTTCTTC	CASSLITRLAGSNEQFF
TRBJ1-4	-	-	TRBV4-3	TGCGCCAGCAGCCAAGAGTGGAGAACGGTAACTAATGAAAAACTGTTTTTT	CASSQEWRTVTNEKLFF
TRBJ2-3	-	TRBD2	TRBV9	TGTGCCAGCAGCCCCCACGGGACTATCTTCACAGATACGCAGTATTTT	CASSPHGTIFTDTQYF
TRBJ2-7	-	TRBD2	TRBV13	TGTGCCAGCAGCCGGGAGGGGGGGGCGTACGAGCAGTACTTC	CASSREGGAYEQYF
TRBJ2-6	-	TRBD2	TRBV7-8	TGTGCCAGCAGCTCTAATTGGGTGACTAGCGGGACCGGGGCCAACGTCCTGACTTTC	CASSSNWVTSGTGANVLTF
TRBJ2-5	-	TRBD1	TRBV7-2	TGTGCCAGCAGCAAGGACAGGGGGGAAGAGACCCAGTACTTC	CASSKDRGEETQYF
TRBJ2-3	-	-	TRBV5-4	TGTGCCAGCAGCTTGGATACAGTTAGCACAGATACGCAGTATTTT	CASSLDTVSTDTQYF
TRBJ1-1	-	TRBD1	TRBV29-1	TGCAGCGTTGAAAGGGGGCGAGTGAACACTGAAGCTTTCTTT	CSVERGRVNTEAFF
TRBJ2-7	-	TRBD1	TRBV18	TGTGCCAGCTCACCGTCGCAGGGGGAAAACGAGCAGTACTTC	CASSPSQGENEQYF
TRBJ1-2	-	-	TRBV15	TGTGCCACCAGCAGAGAGACAGTCTCCTATGGCTACACCTTC	CATSRETVSYGYTF
TRBJ2-1	-	TRBD2	TRBV5-1	TGCGCCAGCATCCCCTCCTCCGGGACTACTACATACAATGAGCAGTTCTTC	CASIPSSGTTTYNEQFF
TRBJ2-5	-	-	TRBV5-1	TGCGCCAGCAGCTTGACAGGGATCCAAGAGACCCAGTACTTC	CASSLTGIQETQYF
TRBJ2-5	-	-	TRBV7-8	TGTGCCAGCAGCTTGGGGACTGCGGAGGAGACCCAGTACTTC	CASSLGTAEETQYF